This record covers a single T cell receptor (beta chain). This entry belongs to a study of T-cell reconstitution after alpha-beta-depleted transplantation in children. The CDR3 runs to 14 residues. Looked up from germline, CDR1 is MNHEY and CDR2 is SMNVEV (reference sequence). The V end lost 4 bases, the J end lost 0 bases, and 10 bases lay between the germline ends. Unique molecular identifiers were built into the TCRbeta library. TCRdb used MiXCR to reprocess the PCR reads, holding one entry per CDR3 protein. The sample records about 540,000 distinct CDR3 sequences, roughly 18% being singletons. J is TRBJ2-7 and V is TRBV27; D gene ambiguous. The sequence derives from a human donor who donated a stem cell graft to a child with acute lymphoblastic leukemia. Material: PBMCs from the stem cell graft donor, obtained from the stem cell graft. The CDR3 region has the DNA TGTGCCAGCAGTTCGTCAATCAACTCCTACGAGCAGTACTTC. It yields the protein CASSSSINSYEQYF.